Below are 14 T cell receptor beta chains sequenced from a single sample in a study of cytomegalovirus exposure and HLA in healthy donors. Primers included in the PCR were 60 Vbeta and 13 Jbeta primers. Assay used: immunoSEQ multiplex PCR; TCRdb lists only in-frame clones, some missing. The sample table sets out under 95,000 clones. Material: PBMCs. Receptor source: a young man in good health and CMV-seropositive.

The chain links TRBV19 to TRBJ2-7; no clear D gene. The CDR3 covers 14 residues. Looked up from germline, CDR1 is LNHDA and CDR2 is SQIVND (reference sequence). V lost 9 bases, J lost 0 bases, and 15 bases lay in between. The CDR3 DNA reads as TGTGCCAGCGCGGATCGGTTAGCCTCCTACGAGCAGTACTTC. Translating gives CASADRLASYEQYF.

In nucleotides, the CDR3 is TGTGCCAGCAGTGATCCTTGGACTAGCGCCCACTTCTCCTACGAGCAGTACTTC. This encodes CASSDPWTSAHFSYEQYF. The V call is TRBV6-1, the J call TRBJ2-5; 9 nucleotides agree with TRBD2. The J call may be faulty, since TRBJ2-7 better matches the DNA end. Per the germline V gene, CDR1 is MNHNS and CDR2 is SASEGT. This CDR3 comprises 18 residues.

The chain employs TRBV29-1 and TRBJ2-5, with 11 bases matching TRBD2. The CDR3 covers 15 residues. The trim removed 1 base at V and 5 bases at J, leaving 6 bases unmatched. Germline V lookup: CDR1 SQVTM, CDR2 ANQGSEA. The CDR3 DNA reads as TGCAGCGTTGAAGGACTAGCGGGGAAGGAGGAGACCCAGTACTTC. Its translation is CSVEGLAGKEETQYF.

The genes are TRBV29-1 and TRBJ2-3; 8 nucleotides agree with TRBD2. This CDR3 region has 13 residues. V lost 6 bases, J lost 4 bases, and 6 bases stayed unmatched. CDR1 is SQVTM, CDR2 ANQGSEA, per germline. This CDR3 reads CSVDSGISDTQYF. DNA for the CDR3: TGCAGCGTCGATAGCGGGATTTCAGATACGCAGTATTTT.

This chain uses TRBV19 with TRBJ1-6; the D is unclear. From germline, CDR1 is LNHDA and CDR2 SQIVND (reference sequence). Trimming removed 5 bases from V and 0 bases from J, with 14 bases in between. This CDR3 region has 17 residues. Written as DNA, the CDR3 is TGTGCCAGTAGTTCTCCCGTGGCGGGCTCCTATAATTCACCCCTCCACTTT. It is translated as CASSSPVAGSYNSPLHF.

The V call is TRBV19, the J call TRBJ2-5, with 13 bases lining up with TRBD2. CDR3 length: 14 residues. CDR1 LNHDA and CDR2 SQIVND come from the germline V gene (reference sequence). The ends lost 6 bases at V and 6 bases at J; junction bases unmatched: 4. Written as DNA, the CDR3 is TGTGCCAGTAGGAGGACTAGCGGGAGTAAGACCCAGTACTTC. Its translation is CASRRTSGSKTQYF.

The V and J genes are TRBV7-6 and TRBJ2-2; unclear D gene. V dropped 1 base and J dropped 5 bases, with 8 bases sitting between them. Germline CDR1 and CDR2: SGHVS and FNYEAQ. This CDR3 is built from 14 residues. The CDR3 DNA is TGTGCCAGCAGCTTAGTGTACAGAACCGGGGAGCTGTTTTTT. Amino acids: CASSLVYRTGELFF.

V gene TRBV5-4 combines with J gene TRBJ2-2, with a tentative D call TRBD2 (5 bases). V shed 2 bases and J shed 5 bases, with 13 bases lying between them. The CDR3 is 15 residues long. CDR1 is SGHNT, CDR2 YYREEE, per germline (reference sequence). CDR3 in amino acids: CASSFRGKRTGELFF. CDR3 nucleotides: TGTGCCAGCAGCTTCAGAGGGAAGAGGACCGGGGAGCTGTTTTTT.

The rearrangement joins TRBV7-2 to TRBJ1-2; 7 bases fit TRBD1. Germline loops: CDR1 SGHTA, CDR2 FQGNSA. The CDR3 length is 16 residues. Germline trimming cut 7 bases from V and 0 bases from J; bases unmatched to any gene: 11. CDR3 bases: TGTGCCAGCAAGAGACAGGGAAGTGGAGCTAACTATGGCTACACCTTC. This codes for CASKRQGSGANYGYTF.

The chain combines TRBV7-3 with TRBJ1-2; the match to TRBD1 covers 8 bases. The CDR3 is 16 residues long. Trimming took 3 bases from V and 4 from J; bases not matched to a gene: 10. Germline V gives CDR1 SGHTA, CDR2 FQGTGA. The DNA for the CDR3 is TGTGCCAGCAGCTTCTTGCGCCGGGACAGGCTCTATGGCTACACCTTC. Translated, it gives CASSFLRRDRLYGYTF.

The chain joins TRBV5-6 to TRBJ1-5; TRBD1 matches 9 bases. V was clipped by 3 bases and J by 0 bases; unmatched bases: 7. Germline V gene data show CDR1 as SGHDT and CDR2 as YYEEEE. The CDR3 is 17 residues long. In nucleotides, the CDR3 is TGTGCCAGCAGCTCGACCGGGACAGGGTATAGCAATCAGCCCCAGCATTTT. Translation: CASSSTGTGYSNQPQHF.

CDR3 sequence reads: CASSFGGLAWNEQFF. The CDR3, as DNA: TGTGCCAGCAGCTTCGGGGGACTAGCATGGAATGAGCAGTTCTTC. The chain recombines TRBV7-2 with TRBJ2-1, with 9 bases matching TRBD2. The trim removed 3 bases at V and 7 bases at J, leaving 7 bases unmatched. Germline V gene lookup returns CDR1 SGHTA and CDR2 FQGNSA. This CDR3 spans 15 amino acids.

V and J are TRBV7-9 and TRBJ1-1, with D possibly being TRBD1 (6 bases). Trimming shortened V by 2 bases and J by 1 base, and 8 bases separated the two germline ends. Per germline, CDR1 SEHNR and CDR2 FQNEAQ (reference sequence). The CDR3 runs 14 residues. As DNA, the CDR3 is TGTGCCAGCAGCTTATCAGGGGCGAACACTGAAGCTTTCTTT. Translation: CASSLSGANTEAFF. The whole variable domain, filled in from reference TRBV7-9 and TRBJ1-1, reads DTGVSQNPRHKITKRGQNVTFRCDPISEHNRLYWYRQTLGQGPEFLTYFQNEAQLEKSRLLSDRFSAERPKGSFSTLEIQRTEQGDSAMYLCASSLSGANTEAFFGQGTRLTVV.

The chain is built from TRBV14 and TRBJ1-2; D not certain. The V end lost 1 base, the J end lost 8 bases, and 11 bases lay between the germline ends. This CDR3 has 13 amino acids. CDR1 SGHDN and CDR2 FVKESK come from the germline V gene. CDR3 DNA sequence: TGTGCCAGCAGCCAAGGAGTCCCAGGCGGCTACACCTTC. Translation: CASSQGVPGGYTF.